Below, 7 T cell receptor beta chains from the same sample are listed, as sequenced in a study of cytomegalovirus exposure and HLA in healthy donors. PCR amplification relied on 60 Vbeta primers (plus 13 Jbeta primers). Method: immunoSEQ multiplex PCR; TCRdb's copy keeps in-frame clones and lacks some. The table includes 200,000 to 300,000 clones, more than 75% detected once. The sample consisted of PBMCs. The receptors were gathered from a girl aged 2 to 9 in good health and CMV-seronegative.

V is TRBV5-1 and J is TRBJ2-5; TRBD2 aligns across 16 bases. Looked up from germline, CDR1 is SGHRS and CDR2 is YFSETQ. This CDR3 comprises 17 residues. V shed 3 bases and J 2 bases; nucleotides not matched to a gene: 4. CDR3 protein: CASSSGLAGGLQETQYF. The CDR3 nucleotides are TGCGCCAGCAGCTCGGGACTAGCGGGGGGGTTACAAGAGACCCAGTACTTC.

V usage is TRBV25-1 and J usage is TRBJ1-2; D gene unclear. Germline assignment: CDR1 MGHDK and CDR2 SYGVNS. Trimming stripped 5 bases from V and 4 bases from J, with 5 bases between. The CDR3 totals 11 residues. CDR3 in amino acids: CASSPGYGYTF. Written as DNA, the CDR3 is TGTGCCAGCAGTCCGGGCTATGGCTACACCTTC.

The chain has TRBV6-4 and TRBJ2-3; 8 bases are a match to TRBD2. The CDR3 extends over 14 amino acids. From germline, CDR1 is MRHNA and CDR2 SNTAGT. Trimming took 6 bases from V and 3 from J; bases not matched to a gene: 5. In DNA, the CDR3 is TGTGCCAGCAGCGGGAGGGCCGGTACAGATACGCAGTATTTT. Protein product: CASSGRAGTDTQYF.

This clone was picked up a small number of times. The chain is built from TRBV4-1 and TRBJ1-5; 7 bases fit TRBD1. The CDR3 spans 17 residues. V shed 3 bases, J shed 2 bases, and the junction held 10 bases outside the gene matches. Per the germline V gene, CDR1 is MGHRA and CDR2 is YSYEKL. The CDR3: CASSHTLDRAGNQPQHF. In DNA form, the CDR3 reads TGCGCCAGCAGCCACACCTTAGACAGGGCCGGCAATCAGCCCCAGCATTTT.

The CDR3 loop reads CASSPAGGGDTQYF. The CDR3 DNA reads TGTGCCAGCAGCCCAGCGGGGGGAGGAGATACGCAGTATTTT. V gene TRBV5-4 combines with J gene TRBJ2-3; 9 bases are a match to TRBD2. CDR1 is SGHNT, CDR2 YYREEE, per germline (reference sequence). Trimming cost V 4 bases and J 5 bases; bases outside gene matches: 5. The CDR3 spans 14 residues.

The rearrangement uses TRBV7-2 and TRBJ2-1; 9 bases align to TRBD2. This CDR3 comprises 17 residues. The V and J ends lost 5 bases and 0 bases, in that order; junction bases with no gene match: 8. Per the germline V gene, CDR1 is SGHTA and CDR2 is FQGNSA. CDR3 in DNA: TGTGCCAGCAGCCACGGACTAGCGCTGAGCTCCTACAATGAGCAGTTCTTC. Its translation: CASSHGLALSSYNEQFF.

J is TRBJ1-3 and V is TRBV6-5; no definite D call. CDR3 length equals 14 residues. V was shortened by 1 base and J by 2 bases, with 6 bases between the two germline ends. CDR1 MNHEY and CDR2 SVGAGI come from the germline V gene. CDR3 nucleotide sequence: TGTGCCAGCAGTTACTTACATACTGGAAACACCATATATTTT. Translating it yields CASSYLHTGNTIYF.